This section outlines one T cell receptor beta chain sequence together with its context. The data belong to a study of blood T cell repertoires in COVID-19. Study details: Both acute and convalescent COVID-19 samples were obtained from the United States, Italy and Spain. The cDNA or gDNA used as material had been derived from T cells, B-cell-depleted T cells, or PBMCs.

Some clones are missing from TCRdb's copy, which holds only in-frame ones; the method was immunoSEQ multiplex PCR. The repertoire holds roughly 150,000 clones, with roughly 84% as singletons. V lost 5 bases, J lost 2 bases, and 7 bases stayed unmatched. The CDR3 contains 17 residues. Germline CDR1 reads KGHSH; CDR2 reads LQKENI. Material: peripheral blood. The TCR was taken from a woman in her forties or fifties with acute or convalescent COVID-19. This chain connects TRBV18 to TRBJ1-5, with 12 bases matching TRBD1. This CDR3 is CASSAGQGAGGNQPQHF. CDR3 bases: TGTGCCAGCTCAGCGGGACAGGGGGCAGGTGGCAATCAGCCCCAGCATTTT.